Each of the 2 T cell receptor beta chains below was sequenced from the same sample in a study of Graves' ophthalmopathy and Graves' hyperthyroidism. TCR beta CDR3 regions were amplified from RNA transcripts. First-round RT-PCR relied on HTBI primers, and a second-round multiplex PCR came next. A single record per CDR3 protein comes from TCRdb applying MiXCR to the multiplex PCR reads. The profile shows around 1,000,000 distinct CDR3 sequences, about 40% of them singletons. The sample taken for sequencing was peripheral blood or thyroid tissue (not recorded which). These receptors were taken from an adult man with Graves' hyperthyroidism.

This clonotype was seen once. The chain has TRBV28 and TRBJ2-5, with a possible D match to TRBD1 (6 bases). CDR1 and CDR2 (germline): MDHEN, SYDVKM. V was pared by 2 bases and J by 7 bases, with 14 bases between. The CDR3 runs to 14 residues. Here the CDR3 reads CASSLQGLPRTQYF. The CDR3 DNA reads TGTGCCAGCAGTTTACAGGGGCTTCCCAGGACCCAGTACTTC.

This clonotype was counted ten times or more. The chain links TRBV24-1 to TRBJ2-5; TRBD1 matches at 7 bases. The V gene end was trimmed by 3 bases and the J gene end by 1 base; junction bases not matched to a gene: 7. The CDR3 extends over 16 amino acids. Looked up from germline, CDR1 is KGHDR and CDR2 is SFDVKD. The CDR3 sequence is CATSDEGTVSQETQYF. In nucleotides, the CDR3 is TGTGCCACCAGTGATGAAGGGACAGTAAGCCAAGAGACCCAGTACTTC.